The 32 T cell receptor beta chains below were found in one sample sequenced in a study of T cell responses to AZD1222 COVID-19 vaccine. The repertoire was sequenced with immunoSEQ multiplex PCR; TCRdb's copy has only in-frame clones and lacks some. The table records around 95,000 clones, roughly 86% of them present only once. The sample here was peripheral blood, taken on day 0 of MenACWY control vaccination. These receptors came from an adult in good health.

V is TRBV19 and J is TRBJ2-7; 9 bases agree with TRBD2. After removal of 8 bases from V and 5 bases from J, the junction contained 4 bases not matched to a gene. Germline CDR1 LNHDA, CDR2 SQIVND (reference sequence). The CDR3 extends over 12 amino acids. CDR3 in amino acids: CASSLAGDEQYF. CDR3 nucleotide sequence: TGTGCCAGTTCTTTAGCGGGGGACGAGCAGTACTTC.

The chain is built from TRBV7-8 and TRBJ1-6; perhaps TRBD1 as D (5 bases). Trimming pared 5 bases from V and 10 bases from J, leaving 21 bases between. The CDR3 sequence is 16 residues long. CDR1 is SGHVS, CDR2 FQNEAQ, per germline. CDR3 sequence: CASSPLPGENGSPLHF. In nucleotides, the CDR3 is TGTGCCAGCAGCCCGCTCCCGGGGGAGAATGGCTCACCCCTCCACTTT.

The V call is TRBV30, the J call TRBJ1-6; TRBD1 might be the D (5 bases). This CDR3 spans 13 amino acids. Germline CDR1 is GTSNPN and CDR2 is SVGIG (reference sequence). V gave up 2 bases and J gave up 5 bases, with 7 bases separating them. CDR3 DNA sequence: TGTGCCTGGAGTCAGACAGATAATTCACCCCTCCACTTT. Residues: CAWSQTDNSPLHF.

The gene calls are TRBV7-9 and TRBJ2-1; perhaps TRBD1 as D (5 bases). Germline CDR1 and CDR2: SEHNR and FQNEAQ (reference sequence). Deletions cut 3 bases from V and 5 bases from J, with 11 bases between. This CDR3 is 14 amino acids long. In nucleotides, the CDR3 is TGTGCCAGCAGCTTCCAGGGCCTACACAATGAGCAGTTCTTC. Amino acid sequence: CASSFQGLHNEQFF.

This chain joins TRBV6-1 and TRBJ2-1, with D unresolved. Germline V gene data show CDR1 as MNHNS and CDR2 as SASEGT. The CDR3 loop spans 16 amino acids. Trimming removed 2 bases at V and 0 bases at J, with 11 bases between. The CDR3: CASSESGLPSYNEQFF. CDR3 coding DNA: TGTGCCAGCAGTGAATCGGGTCTTCCCTCCTACAATGAGCAGTTCTTC.

The chain uses TRBV5-4 and TRBJ2-7, with 8 bases aligning to TRBD1. In germline, CDR1 is SGHNT, CDR2 YYREEE (reference sequence). The V gene end was trimmed by 4 bases and the J gene end by 3 bases; junction bases not matched to a gene: 6. This CDR3 has 14 residues. CDR3 sequence: CASSGNRGDYEQYF. The CDR3, as DNA: TGTGCCAGCAGCGGAAACAGGGGGGACTACGAGCAGTACTTC.

The chain links TRBV9 to TRBJ2-2; possibly TRBD2 for D (6 bases). The CDR3 spans 16 residues. Trimming shortened V by 0 bases and J by 4 bases, and 13 bases separated the two germline ends. Per germline, CDR1 SGDLS and CDR2 YYNGEE. CDR3 coding DNA: TGTGCCAGCAGCGTAGCTGGAGGGGTCGGCACCGGGGAGCTGTTTTTT. Protein: CASSVAGGVGTGELFF.

The chain combines TRBV5-1 with TRBJ2-2, with D unclear. Trimming removed 1 base at V and 6 bases at J, with 13 bases between. Germline V gene data show CDR1 as SGHRS and CDR2 as YFSETQ. CDR3 length: 15 residues. CDR3 loop: CASSLSLVNAGELFF. CDR3 in DNA: TGCGCCAGCAGCTTGTCCCTAGTTAATGCCGGGGAGCTGTTTTTT.

The chain couples TRBV28 to TRBJ1-2; 7 bases match TRBD1. This CDR3 is built from 16 residues. V dropped 5 bases and J dropped 4; count of bases not matched to a gene: 13. From germline, CDR1 is MDHEN and CDR2 SYDVKM. The CDR3 nucleotides read TGTGCCAGCAGTCCGTCGGGGACAGCATTGGGCTATGGCTACACCTTC. Its protein is CASSPSGTALGYGYTF.

The chain is built from TRBV6-5 and TRBJ2-1; TRBD1 aligns across 10 bases. In germline, CDR1 is MNHEY, CDR2 SVGAGI. CDR3 length equals 14 residues. The trim removed 8 bases at V and 5 bases at J, leaving 6 bases unmatched. The CDR3: CASRLDRGDNEQFF. CDR3 coding DNA: TGTGCCAGCCGATTGGACAGGGGGGACAATGAGCAGTTCTTC.

J is TRBJ2-1 and V is TRBV4-1, with D perhaps being TRBD1 or TRBD2 (5 bases each). The CDR3 extends over 14 amino acids. V was clipped by 1 base and J by 5 bases, with 9 bases between them. The V gene's germline CDR1 is MGHRA and CDR2 YSYEKL. The CDR3 spells CASSQVPGHNEQFF. CDR3 DNA sequence: TGCGCCAGCAGCCAAGTCCCGGGACACAATGAGCAGTTCTTC.

This rearrangement joins TRBV10-3 to TRBJ1-5, with a weak D call TRBD1 (5 bases). This CDR3 has 16 residues. The V gene's germline CDR1 is ENHRY and CDR2 SYGVKD. V lost 3 bases and J lost 2, with 14 bases in between. The CDR3 protein is CAISESWVGGNQPQHF. As DNA, the CDR3 is TGTGCCATCAGTGAAAGTTGGGTAGGGGGCAATCAGCCCCAGCATTTT.

The V call is TRBV7-2, the J call TRBJ1-1; the D is unclear. Germline V gene data show CDR1 as SGHTA and CDR2 as FQGNSA. This CDR3 is 14 amino acids long. The V and J ends lost 5 bases and 0 bases respectively, with 10 bases between them. CDR3 sequence (DNA): TGTGCCAGCAGCCGTACAACGATGAACACTGAAGCTTTCTTT. Translated: CASSRTTMNTEAFF.

The gene calls are TRBV11-1 and TRBJ2-1, with D perhaps matching TRBD1 (6 bases). Germline-derived CDR1 and CDR2 are SGHAT and FQDESV (reference sequence). This CDR3 has 13 amino acids. V was clipped by 6 bases and J by 5 bases, with 11 bases between them. This chain's CDR3 is CASSQDRNNEQFF. The CDR3 nucleotides read TGTGCCAGCAGTCAGGACAGAAACAATGAGCAGTTCTTC.

In its sample, this clone was seen a few times. This rearrangement joins TRBV4-2 to TRBJ1-2; 9 bases match TRBD1. The CDR3 runs 17 residues. Trimming took 4 bases from V and 0 from J; bases not matched to a gene: 9. Germline V gene data show CDR1 as LGHNA and CDR2 as YNFKEQ. CDR3 in amino acids: CASSRKWDRVSNYGYTF. The CDR3 bases are TGTGCCAGCAGCCGCAAATGGGACAGGGTGTCTAACTATGGCTACACCTTC.

This clone was detected a few times. This chain links TRBV5-5 with TRBJ2-2; tentative D call: TRBD1 (6 bases). Per germline, CDR1 SGHKS and CDR2 YYEKEE (reference sequence). V dropped 4 bases and J dropped 5 bases, with 12 bases sitting between them. The CDR3 extends over 14 amino acids. The DNA for the CDR3 is TGTGCCAGCAGCCCCTTCCAGGGGACCGGGGAGCTGTTTTTT. Its protein product is CASSPFQGTGELFF.

The V call is TRBV16, the J call TRBJ1-5; D call uncertain. Trimming shortened V by 4 bases and J by 4 bases, and 8 bases separated the two germline ends. The CDR3 runs to 13 residues. The germline CDR1 and CDR2 sequences are KGHSY and FQNENV. This CDR3 reads CASSPTVNQPQHF. The CDR3 bases are TGTGCCAGCAGCCCCACGGTGAATCAGCCCCAGCATTTT.

The rearrangement joins TRBV7-9 to TRBJ1-4; D call uncertain. Germline CDR1 and CDR2: SEHNR and FQNEAQ (reference sequence). The CDR3 runs to 15 residues. V lost 0 bases, J lost 1 base, and 6 bases lay in between. The CDR3 bases are TGTGCCAGCAGCTTAGCGGAACAAACTAATGAAAAACTGTTTTTT. It encodes CASSLAEQTNEKLFF. The full variable domain, its missing parts supplied by reference TRBV7-9 and TRBJ1-4, is DTGVSQNPRHKITKRGQNVTFRCDPISEHNRLYWYRQTLGQGPEFLTYFQNEAQLEKSRLLSDRFSAERPKGSFSTLEIQRTEQGDSAMYLCASSLAEQTNEKLFFGSGTQLSVL.

The rearrangement links TRBV7-2 to TRBJ1-2; no firm D call. The CDR3 length is 13 residues. V shed 5 bases and J shed 5 bases, with 12 bases lying between them. The germline CDR1 and CDR2 sequences are SGHTA and FQGNSA. The CDR3 sequence is CASSDGEGYGYTF. The CDR3 coding sequence is TGTGCCAGCAGCGACGGGGAGGGTTATGGCTACACCTTC.

The chain carries TRBV28 and TRBJ2-5; D may be TRBD2 (6 bases). In germline, CDR1 is MDHEN, CDR2 SYDVKM. V was pared by 3 bases and J by 2 bases, with 16 bases between. This CDR3 comprises 16 residues. CDR3 protein: CASSLDRGRGQETQYF. CDR3 nucleotides: TGTGCCAGCAGTTTGGACCGGGGGAGAGGGCAAGAGACCCAGTACTTC.

The rearrangement links TRBV29-1 to TRBJ2-7, with 8 positions matching TRBD2. CDR3 length: 12 residues. Per the germline V gene, CDR1 is SQVTM and CDR2 is ANQGSEA. V lost 7 bases to trimming and J lost 2 bases; unmatched junction nucleotides: 4. This chain's CDR3 is CSGGLAPYEQYF. CDR3 nucleotide sequence: TGCAGCGGTGGACTAGCACCCTACGAGCAGTACTTC.

V is TRBV28 and J is TRBJ1-5; D uncertain. Trimming left V 7 bases short and J 0 bases short, with 10 bases between. This CDR3 has 14 amino acids. Germline V lookup: CDR1 MDHEN, CDR2 SYDVKM. CDR3 in amino acids: CASTRSGSNQPQHF. CDR3 coding DNA: TGTGCCAGCACTCGCTCTGGTAGCAATCAGCCCCAGCATTTT. The whole variable domain, remainder taken from reference TRBV28 and TRBJ1-5, is DVKVTQSSRYLVKRTGEKVFLECVQDMDHENMFWYRQDPGLGLRLIYFSYDVKMKEKGDIPEGYSVSREKKERFSLILESASTNQTSMYLCASTRSGSNQPQHFGDGTRLSIL.

This clone was seen just once. The rearrangement uses TRBV3-1 (or the pseudogene TRBV3-2) and TRBJ2-6, with D unresolved. The germline CDR1 and CDR2 sequences are LGHDT and YNNKEL (reference sequence). There are 15 residues in the CDR3. V lost 0 bases, J lost 0 bases, and 3 bases lay in between. DNA for the CDR3: TGTGCCAGCAGCCAAGACACCTCTGGGGCCAACGTCCTGACTTTC. Translated, it gives CASSQDTSGANVLTF.

V gene TRBV6-2 or TRBV6-3 combines with J gene TRBJ2-7, with 11 bases aligning to TRBD2. V lost 5 bases to trimming and J lost 7 bases; unmatched junction nucleotides: 7. The germline V gene has CDR1 MNHEY and CDR2 SVGEGT. The CDR3 runs to 14 residues. The CDR3 nucleotides are TGTGCCAGCAGTCTAGCGGGGGGCACGTCGGAGCAGTACTTC. Protein product: CASSLAGGTSEQYF.

The chain carries TRBV12-3 or TRBV12-4 and TRBJ1-1; D is unresolved. Trimming took off 5 bases at V and 1 base at J, with 8 bases between the two ends. This CDR3 is 13 amino acids long. This chain's CDR3 is CASSPGKNTEAFF. The CDR3 nucleotides are TGTGCCAGCAGTCCTGGAAAGAACACTGAAGCTTTCTTT.

This clone turned up a few times. The same CDR3 arises from other DNA sequences in this sample as well. The chain recombines TRBV5-6 with TRBJ1-4; D not resolved. Germline-derived CDR1 and CDR2 are SGHDT and YYEEEE. This CDR3 comprises 14 residues. Trimming removed 0 bases at V and 0 bases at J, with 3 bases between. The CDR3 sequence is CASSLVATNEKLFF. Written as DNA, the CDR3 is TGTGCCAGCAGCTTGGTTGCAACTAATGAAAAACTGTTTTTT.

The genes are TRBV28 and TRBJ2-5; D not resolved. V was shortened by 8 bases and J by 4 bases, with 8 bases between the two germline ends. The germline CDR1 and CDR2 sequences are MDHEN and SYDVKM. The CDR3 is 11 residues long. For the CDR3, the DNA is TGTGCCAGCCGGCTTTTAGAGACCCAGTACTTC. Its translation is CASRLLETQYF.

This chain joins TRBV27 and TRBJ2-7; D unresolved. The V end lost 3 bases, the J end lost 6 bases, and 15 bases lay between the germline ends. CDR1 is MNHEY, CDR2 SMNVEV, per germline (reference sequence). This CDR3 spans 14 amino acids. The CDR3 loop reads CASSLDVSLGEQYF. CDR3 nucleotide sequence: TGTGCCAGCAGTTTGGACGTTTCCCTTGGCGAGCAGTACTTC.

V usage is TRBV24-1 and J usage is TRBJ2-2, with a possible D match to TRBD1 (6 bases). The CDR3 contains 13 residues. V gave up 6 bases and J gave up 6 bases, with 10 bases separating them. Germline values: CDR1 KGHDR, CDR2 SFDVKD. DNA for the CDR3: TGTGCCACCAGTCAGGGGAAGGCCGGGGAGCTGTTTTTT. It yields the protein CATSQGKAGELFF.

The chain joins TRBV6-6 to TRBJ2-1; D gene ambiguous. Trimming took 0 bases from V and 10 from J, leaving 19 bases between them. Germline V CDR1 and CDR2: MNHNY, SVGAGI (reference sequence). This CDR3 spans 16 amino acids. CDR3 sequence: CASSYSRLNSIGEQFF. The CDR3, as DNA: TGTGCCAGCAGTTACTCTCGGCTGAACTCAATCGGCGAGCAGTTCTTC.

The chain couples TRBV28 to TRBJ1-5, with D uncertain. The ends were cut back, 3 bases at V and 5 bases at J, with 5 bases in the middle. The CDR3 length is 12 residues. Germline CDR1 reads MDHEN; CDR2 reads SYDVKM. This chain's CDR3 is CASSLLDQPQHF. The CDR3 bases are TGTGCCAGCAGTTTGCTAGATCAGCCCCAGCATTTT.

CDR3 sequence (DNA): TGTGCCAGCAGCCCGATTTCCGGATCCTCCTACGAGCAGTACTTC. This translates into CASSPISGSSYEQYF. The rearrangement uses TRBV11-2 and TRBJ2-7, with D uncertain. The CDR3 extends over 15 amino acids. Per the germline V gene, CDR1 is SGHAT and CDR2 is FQNNGV. V gave up 5 bases and J gave up 0 bases, with 14 bases separating them.